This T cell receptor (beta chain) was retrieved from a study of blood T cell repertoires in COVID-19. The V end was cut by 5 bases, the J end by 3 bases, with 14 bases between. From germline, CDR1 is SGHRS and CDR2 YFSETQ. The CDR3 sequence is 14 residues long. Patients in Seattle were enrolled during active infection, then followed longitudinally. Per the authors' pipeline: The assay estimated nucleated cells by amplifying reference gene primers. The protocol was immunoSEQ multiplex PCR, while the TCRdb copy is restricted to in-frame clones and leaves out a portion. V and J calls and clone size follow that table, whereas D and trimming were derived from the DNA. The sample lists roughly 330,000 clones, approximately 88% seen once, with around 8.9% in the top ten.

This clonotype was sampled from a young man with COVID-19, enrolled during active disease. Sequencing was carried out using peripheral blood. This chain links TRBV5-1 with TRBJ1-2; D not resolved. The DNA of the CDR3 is TGCGCCAGCAGTGACCCGGGGATGGACTATGGCTACACCTTC. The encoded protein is CASSDPGMDYGYTF.